This T cell receptor (beta chain) was recorded in a study of beta chain features in type 1 diabetes. On this clone: Antigen: not known.

Since all of the isolated RNA was reverse transcribed, expressed TCRB transcripts were what got sequenced. Clones were read by immunoSEQ multiplex PCR, and TCRdb kept only the in-frame ones, dropping some. The sample holds a few hundred thousand clones, around 15% seen once. General study points: The naive, central memory and Treg TCRB repertoires looked more alike in patients than they did in healthy donors.

Per the germline V gene, CDR1 is SGHDN and CDR2 is FVKESK. The length of the CDR3 is 15 residues. Trimming removed 4 bases at V and 4 bases at J, with 17 bases between. The source material was naive CD4+ T cells from blood. The chain carries TRBV14 and TRBJ2-7; possible D gene TRBD2, 6 bases. The origin of this receptor is a woman between 18 and 30 years old in good health. The CDR3 sequence: CASSPPGPGRYEQYF. The CDR3 DNA reads as TGTGCCAGCAGCCCCCCTGGGCCAGGGAGGTACGAGCAGTACTTC. The full variable domain, with the rest looked up from reference TRBV14 and TRBJ2-7, is EAGVTQFPSHSVIEKGQTVTLRCDPISGHDNLYWYRRVMGKEIKFLLHFVKESKQDESGMPNNRFLAERTGGTYSTLKVQPAELEDSGVYFCASSPPGPGRYEQYFGPGTRLTVT.